This T cell receptor (beta chain) was recorded in a study of T cell responses to AZD1222 COVID-19 vaccine. General observations from the study: Just 5 to 7 AZD1222 recipients were seropositive at baseline. White British donors predominated, females outnumbered males, and clonal diversity was possibly underestimated. Repertoire sampling happened only post peak T cell response.

Of note for this clone: Its antigen is still unknown.

Sequencing was performed with immunoSEQ multiplex PCR; in TCRdb, only in-frame clones are kept and a portion is missing. The profile shows 250,000 to 300,000 clones, 90% to 95% of them singletons. Second-dose intervals of approximately 4 or approximately 12 weeks were pooled. V lost 4 bases to trimming and J lost 3 bases, with 9 bases between them. This CDR3 comprises 13 residues. The chain joins TRBV12-3 or TRBV12-4 to TRBJ1-1; D is undetermined. The origin of this receptor is an adult who received the AZD1222 COVID-19 vaccine. Sample: peripheral blood, taken 28 days after the second AZD1222 dose. In nucleotides, the CDR3 is TGTGCCAGCAGTTCGGGAGTATACACTGAAGCTTTCTTT. Its protein is CASSSGVYTEAFF.